The 32 T cell receptor beta chains in this list originate from one sample, sequenced in a study of memory CD4+ T cells and cytomegalovirus serostatus. Clones were read by immunoSEQ multiplex PCR, and TCRdb kept only the in-frame ones, dropping some. Among approximately 60,000 clones, about 81% were seen once, and the ten largest hold roughly 1%. The sort gate was single viable CD3+CD4+CD8-CD45RO+ cells for memory CD4+ T cells. The specimen was memory CD4+ T cells from blood. The receptors come from an adult in good health and CMV-seronegative.

The genes are TRBV11-2 and TRBJ2-1; 7 nucleotides line up with TRBD2. From germline, CDR1 is SGHAT and CDR2 FQNNGV. V lost 5 bases to trimming and J lost 4 bases; unmatched junction nucleotides: 5. The CDR3 sequence is 14 residues long. Here the CDR3 DNA reads TGTGCCAGCAGCCGGGACTATCAATACAATGAGCAGTTCTTC. It codes for CASSRDYQYNEQFF.

The count of this clone is one. The chain employs TRBV23-1 and TRBJ1-5; D gene uncertain. TRBV23-1 is known as an ORF, though its function is uncertain. Trimming cost V 0 bases and J 4 bases, with 13 bases left between them. The CDR3 consists of 16 residues. The CDR3 region has the DNA TGCGCCAGCAGTCAATCCCGGACTCGAGGAAATCAGCCCCAGCATTTT. It encodes CASSQSRTRGNQPQHF.

This rearrangement joins TRBV10-1 to TRBJ1-1; a weak D match, TRBD1 (5 bases). With 4 bases removed from V and 5 bases from J, the gap between germline ends came to 11 bases. The CDR3 totals 13 residues. Germline CDR1 and CDR2: WNHNN and SYGVQD (reference sequence). Here the CDR3 DNA reads TGCGCCAGCAGTGGTCCCGGGGGTACTGAAGCTTTCTTT. This gives the protein CASSGPGGTEAFF.

In regard to this clone: The germline gene is not matched at one end of the junction; a read error may be the cause. The chain joins TRBV18 to TRBJ1-1; D may be TRBD1 (5 bases). Germline assignment: CDR1 KGHSH and CDR2 LQKENI. The CDR3 is made up of 16 amino acids. The CDR3 protein is CASSPLGPRQMTEAFF. DNA of the CDR3: TGTGCCAGCTCACCACTGGGGCCGCGTCAAATGACTGAGGCTTTCTTT.

The gene calls are TRBV10-2 and TRBJ1-2; D perhaps matches TRBD1 (5 bases). Germline-derived CDR1 and CDR2 are WSHSY and SAAADI. The V gene lost 1 base and the J gene lost 4 bases, with 10 bases spanning the gap. The CDR3 loop spans 14 amino acids. Here the CDR3 DNA reads TGCGCCAGCAGTGAGTTTCAGGGTTCCTATGGCTACACCTTC. Protein sequence: CASSEFQGSYGYTF.

This chain uses TRBV7-8 with TRBJ1-1; the D gene is possibly TRBD1 (6 bases). V lost 3 bases to trimming and J lost 5 bases, with 16 bases between them. The CDR3 is 15 residues long. Germline CDR1 is SGHVS and CDR2 is FQNEAQ. CDR3 region: CASSFETGFATEAFF. CDR3 in DNA: TGTGCCAGCAGCTTCGAGACAGGCTTCGCGACTGAAGCTTTCTTT. Combining the CDR3 with reference TRBV7-8 and TRBJ1-1 gives the whole variable domain GAGVSQSPRYKVAKRGQDVALRCDPISGHVSLFWYQQALGQGPEFLTYFQNEAQLDKSGLPSDRFFAERPEGSVSTLKIQRTQQEDSAVYLCASSFETGFATEAFFGQGTRLTVV.

The chain uses TRBV19 and TRBJ2-4; TRBD1 agrees at 7 bases. Germline V gene data show CDR1 as LNHDA and CDR2 as SQIVND (reference sequence). The V gene end was trimmed by 3 bases and the J gene end by 0 bases; junction bases not matched to a gene: 5. The CDR3 runs 16 residues. The CDR3 DNA is TGTGCCAGTAGTATTGGACAGGCAATAGCCAAAAACATTCAGTACTTC. Its translation is CASSIGQAIAKNIQYF.

The chain joins TRBV15 to TRBJ1-5; 8 bases fit TRBD1. Germline V gene data show CDR1 as LNHNV and CDR2 as YYDKDF (reference sequence). The trim removed 3 bases at V and 6 bases at J, leaving 10 bases unmatched. The CDR3 totals 16 residues. The DNA for the CDR3 is TGTGCCACCAGCAGGGATAGGACAGGGACTAGTCAGCCCCAGCATTTT. This sequence encodes CATSRDRTGTSQPQHF.

This clone was detected only once. CDR3 sequence reads: CASSLLHTNTEAFF. The CDR3 DNA sequence: TGTGCCAGCAGCTTGTTACATACGAACACTGAAGCTTTCTTT. The chain joins TRBV5-6 to TRBJ1-1; no definite D call. Germline V lookup: CDR1 SGHDT, CDR2 YYEEEE. V shed 1 base and J shed 1 base, with 8 bases lying between them. The CDR3 covers 14 residues. Filled out from reference TRBV5-6 and TRBJ1-1, the complete variable domain reads DAGVTQSPTHLIKTRGQQVTLRCSPKSGHDTVSWYQQALGQGPQFIFQYYEEEERQRGNFPDRFSGHQFPNYSSELNVNALLLGDSALYLCASSLLHTNTEAFFGQGTRLTVV.

This rearrangement joins TRBV9 to TRBJ1-6; unclear D gene. This CDR3 contains 15 residues. V was cut by 2 bases and J by 5 bases, with 11 bases left in between. Germline V lookup: CDR1 SGDLS, CDR2 YYNGEE. CDR3 protein: CASSVTQQHNSPLHF. CDR3 coding DNA: TGTGCCAGCAGCGTGACGCAACAGCATAATTCACCCCTCCACTTT.

The chain employs TRBV6-6 and TRBJ2-3; D ambiguous. The CDR3 has 14 residues. CDR1 and CDR2 (germline): MNHNY, SVGAGI (reference sequence). V lost 2 bases and J 6 bases, leaving 12 bases between the germline ends. CDR3 sequence reads: CASSYLPGADTQYF. The CDR3, as DNA: TGTGCCAGCAGTTACCTCCCTGGAGCGGATACGCAGTATTTT.

V is TRBV7-9 and J is TRBJ2-5; possibly TRBD1 for D (6 bases). The tail of the sequence fits TRBJ2-7 better, so the J call may be wrong. This CDR3 contains 14 residues. The germline V gene has CDR1 SEHNR and CDR2 FQNEAQ (reference sequence). In nucleotides, the CDR3 is TGTGCCAGCAGCTTCGGACAGCCATCCTACGAGCAGTACTTC. The encoded protein is CASSFGQPSYEQYF.

This clone was observed once. V and J are TRBV7-9 and TRBJ2-3; 10 bases are shared with TRBD1. J lost 3 bases, V lost 4 bases, and 13 bases had no gene match. This CDR3 spans 18 amino acids. Germline V gene lookup returns CDR1 SEHNR and CDR2 FQNEAQ (reference sequence). This CDR3 is CASSSTFLGDRGTDTQYF. In nucleotides, the CDR3 is TGTGCCAGCAGCTCTACTTTCTTGGGGGACAGGGGAACAGATACGCAGTATTTT.

CDR3 nucleotides: TGTGCCAGCAGTGGCCAGGGAAACACCATATATTTT. Its translation is CASSGQGNTIYF. The chain recombines TRBV6-5 with TRBJ1-3, with D hard to call. CDR1 and CDR2 from the germline V gene are MNHEY and SVGAGI. This CDR3 has 12 amino acids. V gave up 5 bases and J gave up 4 bases, with 6 bases separating them.

This chain uses TRBV5-1 with TRBJ1-2; D remains ambiguous. V was clipped by 0 bases and J by 3 bases, with 9 bases between them. From germline, CDR1 is SGHRS and CDR2 YFSETQ. CDR3 length: 14 amino acids. CDR3 sequence (DNA): TGCGCCAGCAGCTTGGGCAAAAGGGACTATGGCTACACCTTC. Its translation is CASSLGKRDYGYTF.

This clone was observed a single time. The chain recombines TRBV19 with TRBJ2-7; no definite D call. CDR1 LNHDA and CDR2 SQIVND come from the germline V gene (reference sequence). The CDR3 has 16 residues. Between the trimmed V and J ends, which lost 1 base and 2 bases, there was a span of 15 bases. The chain's CDR3 is CASSIGTASIPYEQYF. The CDR3 coding sequence is TGTGCCAGTAGTATAGGAACAGCGTCGATCCCCTACGAGCAGTACTTC.

The chain uses TRBV7-9 and TRBJ2-3; the D gene is possibly TRBD2 (5 bases). CDR1 is SEHNR, CDR2 FQNEAQ, per germline (reference sequence). The CDR3 sequence is 11 residues long. V lost 8 bases to trimming and J lost 5 bases, with 8 bases between them. The CDR3 DNA reads as TGTGCCAGCGGGGAGAGAGATACGCAGTATTTT. This sequence encodes CASGERDTQYF.

The chain uses TRBV7-2 and TRBJ2-7; 11 bases line up with TRBD1. The CDR3 has 15 amino acids. Germline CDR1 reads SGHTA; CDR2 reads FQGNSA. V lost 5 bases to trimming and J lost 5 bases; unmatched junction nucleotides: 8. The CDR3 region is CASSTRDRGFHEQYF. CDR3 DNA sequence: TGTGCCAGCAGCACCCGGGACAGGGGGTTCCACGAGCAGTACTTC.

This clone came up once. The CDR3 reads CASSRSGNQPQHF. The CDR3 DNA sequence: TGTGCCAGCAGCAGAAGCGGCAATCAGCCCCAGCATTTT. This rearrangement joins TRBV11-2 to TRBJ1-5, with D unclear. Germline V gene sequence: CDR1 SGHAT, CDR2 FQNNGV. The CDR3 covers 13 residues. The V and J ends lost 5 bases and 2 bases respectively, with 7 bases between them.

The sample holds one count of this clone. This chain's CDR3 is CASSPPKIMNTEAFF. The CDR3 DNA follows: TGTGCCAGCAGCCCACCAAAAATCATGAACACTGAAGCTTTCTTT. The chain is built from TRBV11-3 and TRBJ1-1, with D hard to call. V was cut by 5 bases and J by 0 bases, with 13 bases left in between. This CDR3 comprises 15 residues. Germline V lookup: CDR1 SGHNT, CDR2 YENEEA.

In its sample, this clone was seen a few times. The chain has TRBV5-1 and TRBJ2-7, with TRBD1 as a possible D gene (5 bases). Deletions cut 2 bases from V and 7 bases from J, with 16 bases between. CDR3 length: 14 amino acids. CDR1 SGHRS and CDR2 YFSETQ come from the germline V gene. CDR3: CASSFNGLTGEQYF. The CDR3 region has the DNA TGCGCCAGCAGCTTCAACGGTCTCACAGGAGAGCAGTACTTC.

This clone was observed a few times. The V gene is TRBV5-1, the J gene TRBJ2-1; D might be TRBD2 (6 bases). CDR3 length: 14 residues. Per the germline V gene, CDR1 is SGHRS and CDR2 is YFSETQ. The ends were cut back, 2 bases at V and 6 bases at J, with 12 bases in the middle. As DNA, the CDR3 is TGCGCCAGCAGCTTCTCACGGGAGCTCAATGAGCAGTTCTTC. It yields the protein CASSFSRELNEQFF.

The chain has TRBV5-1 and TRBJ2-3; D possibly corresponds to TRBD1 (6 bases). The germline V gene has CDR1 SGHRS and CDR2 YFSETQ. The length of the CDR3 is 14 residues. Trimming took off 3 bases at V and 4 bases at J, with 12 bases between the two ends. The DNA of the CDR3 is TGCGCCAGCAGCTGGCAGGGGTTGCCAGATACGCAGTATTTT. This translates into CASSWQGLPDTQYF. Full variable domain (remainder filled in from reference TRBV5-1 and TRBJ2-3): KAGVTQTPRYLIKTRGQQVTLSCSPISGHRSVSWYQQTPGQGLQFLFEYFSETQRNKGNFPGRFSGRQFSNSRSEMNVSTLELGDSALYLCASSWQGLPDTQYFGPGTRLTVL.

This chain uses TRBV7-2 with TRBJ2-5, with TRBD1 matching over 7 bases. This CDR3 is built from 15 residues. With V trimmed by 5 bases and J by 0 bases, 6 bases remained unmatched. Germline V gene data show CDR1 as SGHTA and CDR2 as FQGNSA. DNA of the CDR3: TGTGCCAGCAGCACCCAACAGGGGTACCAAGAGACCCAGTACTTC. It is translated as CASSTQQGYQETQYF. Looking up the rest from reference TRBV7-2 and TRBJ2-5 gives the full variable domain: GAGVSQSPSNKVTEKGKDVELRCDPISGHTALYWYRQSLGQGLEFLIYFQGNSAPDKSGLPSDRFSAERTGGSVSTLTIQRTQQEDSAVYLCASSTQQGYQETQYFGPGTRLLVL.

The chain combines TRBV6-6 with TRBJ2-2; no reliable D call. V lost 7 bases to trimming and J lost 7 bases, with 10 bases between them. The CDR3 totals 12 residues. The germline V gene encodes CDR1 MNHNY and CDR2 SVGAGI (reference sequence). The CDR3 sequence: CASTTRLGELFF. CDR3 DNA sequence: TGTGCCAGCACTACGCGCCTCGGGGAGCTGTTTTTT.

The chain joins TRBV15 to TRBJ1-5, with D perhaps matching TRBD1 (5 bases). The V gene's germline CDR1 is LNHNV and CDR2 YYDKDF (reference sequence). Trimming stripped 0 bases from V and 7 bases from J, with 13 bases between. The length of the CDR3 is 15 residues. This CDR3 is CATSRDRGSGQPQHF. In nucleotides, the CDR3 is TGTGCCACCAGCAGAGATAGGGGAAGCGGCCAGCCCCAGCATTTT.

This chain uses TRBV27 with TRBJ1-2; D remains ambiguous. V lost 4 bases and J lost 6, with 9 bases in between. The CDR3 length is 12 residues. The germline CDR1 and CDR2 sequences are MNHEY and SMNVEV (reference sequence). In DNA, the CDR3 is TGTGCCAGCAGTTCATGGGCGGATGGCTACACCTTC. It is translated as CASSSWADGYTF.

The J gene is TRBJ1-2, the V gene TRBV7-9; 7 bases align to TRBD1. The CDR3 totals 14 residues. CDR1 is SEHNR and CDR2 is FQNEAQ in the germline V gene (reference sequence). The ends lost 5 bases at V and 4 bases at J; junction bases unmatched: 7. The CDR3 loop is CASSPQGLSYGYTF. CDR3 DNA sequence: TGTGCCAGCAGCCCACAGGGGCTTAGCTATGGCTACACCTTC.

The genes are TRBV5-6 and TRBJ2-5; D not certain. The CDR3 extends over 13 amino acids. Trimming left V 2 bases short and J 5 bases short, with 10 bases between. The germline gives CDR1 SGHDT, CDR2 YYEEEE. CDR3 sequence (DNA): TGTGCCAGCAGCTTCAGGACCGGGGAGACCCAGTACTTC. Translation gives CASSFRTGETQYF.

The rearrangement uses TRBV16 and TRBJ2-5; D ambiguous. Trimming pared 0 bases from V and 3 bases from J, leaving 8 bases between. Germline V lookup: CDR1 KGHSY, CDR2 FQNENV. The CDR3 contains 14 residues. CDR3 nucleotides: TGTGCCAGCAGCCAATCAGGGCAGGAAGAGACCCAGTACTTC. It yields the protein CASSQSGQEETQYF.

In this sample, this clone turned up a few times. V usage is TRBV6-1 and J usage is TRBJ1-5; D is unclear. The CDR3 contains 15 residues. Germline V gene sequence: CDR1 MNHNS, CDR2 SASEGT. The V end was cut by 4 bases, the J end by 0 bases, with 10 bases between. The CDR3 coding sequence is TGTGCCAGCAGTGCCGGACCGACTAGCAATCAGCCCCAGCATTTT. It encodes CASSAGPTSNQPQHF.

This clone was counted between two and nine times. The V call is TRBV7-3, the J call TRBJ2-3, with D perhaps matching TRBD2 (6 bases). The CDR3 has 16 amino acids. V dropped 5 bases and J dropped 0 bases, with 15 bases sitting between them. Germline assignment: CDR1 SGHTA and CDR2 FQGTGA. This CDR3 is CASSGGWRGSTDTQYF. CDR3 in DNA: TGTGCCAGCAGCGGCGGCTGGCGGGGAAGCACAGATACGCAGTATTTT.